The 28 T cell receptor beta chains below come from one sample, sequenced in a study of shared clonotypes between healthy human individuals. Clones were read by immunoSEQ multiplex PCR, and TCRdb kept only the in-frame ones, dropping some. Here the sample spans roughly 810,000 clones, approximately 97% being singletons. Naive CD8 cells lacked CD45RO and underwent positive selection for CCR7, leaving out terminally differentiated effector memory CD45RA+ cells. Input material: naive CD8+ T cells sorted from blood. These receptor sequences come from a man younger than 40 in good health.

The chain links TRBV4-1 to TRBJ2-1, with TRBD2 matching 7 bases. Germline CDR1 reads MGHRA; CDR2 reads YSYEKL. Unmatched junction bases numbered 8, after V lost 4 bases and J lost 8 bases. The CDR3 is 14 residues long. This chain's CDR3 is CASSLFSREDEQFF. The CDR3 DNA reads as TGCGCCAGCAGCCTTTTTTCACGGGAGGATGAGCAGTTCTTC.

The chain carries TRBV21-1 and TRBJ2-1; TRBD1, the table's D call, was not compared with the DNA. TRBV21-1 is shown as a pseudogene. CDR3 length equals 13 residues. The CDR3, as DNA: TGTGCCAGCAAAAGAGGGACACTCAATGAGCAGTTCTTC. This translates into CASKRGTLNEQFF.

A note on this clone: Within the sample, other DNA sequences also encode this same CDR3. The chain carries TRBV27 and TRBJ2-7; tentative D call: TRBD2 (5 bases). Germline CDR1 reads MNHEY; CDR2 reads SMNVEV (reference sequence). The CDR3 spans 11 residues. V lost 6 bases and J lost 3, with 6 bases in between. CDR3 bases: TGTGCCAGCAGAGGAGGCTACGAGCAGTACTTC. It yields the protein CASRGGYEQYF.

J is TRBJ2-5 and V is TRBV4-3, with D tentatively TRBD2 (6 bases). CDR3 size: 15 residues. CDR1 LGHNA and CDR2 YSLEER come from the germline V gene. Trimming removed 1 base from V and 1 base from J, with 10 bases in between. In DNA, the CDR3 is TGCGCCAGCAGCCAAGGACTTAGCGGCCAAGAGACCCAGTACTTC. Its protein is CASSQGLSGQETQYF.

V is TRBV18 and J is TRBJ1-1; D is undetermined. Trimming removed 2 bases from V and 5 bases from J, with 12 bases in between. Germline V lookup: CDR1 KGHSH, CDR2 LQKENI. This CDR3 has 14 residues. CDR3: CASSPYLDQTEAFF. As DNA, the CDR3 is TGTGCCAGCTCACCATATCTCGATCAGACTGAAGCTTTCTTT.

The CDR3 nucleotides read TGTGCCAGCAGCTTGTTGGTTATCCACAGGGGAATAAGGGTCTACAATGAGCAGTTCTTC. Translating gives CASSLLVIHRGIRVYNEQFF. This chain uses TRBV5-4 with TRBJ2-1; 7 bases line up with TRBD1. Germline V gene data show CDR1 as SGHNT and CDR2 as YYREEE (reference sequence). Trimming cost V 1 base and J 3 bases; bases outside gene matches: 19. CDR3 length equals 20 residues.

The V and J genes are TRBV7-9 and TRBJ1-1; 9 bases are a match to TRBD1. Germline trimming cut 5 bases from V and 3 bases from J; bases unmatched to any gene: 4. The CDR3 is made up of 14 amino acids. The germline gives CDR1 SEHNR, CDR2 FQNEAQ (reference sequence). The CDR3 region has the DNA TGTGCCAGCAGCCGCGACAGGGGGGACACTGAAGCTTTCTTT. It codes for CASSRDRGDTEAFF.

This chain links TRBV6-1 with TRBJ2-5; 7 bases match TRBD2. Germline lookup yields CDR1 MNHNS and CDR2 SASEGT. The CDR3 has 13 amino acids. V lost 10 bases and J lost 3; bases outside the gene matches: 8. In nucleotides, the CDR3 is TGTGCCAATAGGGGAGGGGCGAAAGAGACCCAGTACTTC. Encoded protein: CANRGGAKETQYF.

This rearrangement joins TRBV5-5 to TRBJ2-1; D gene unclear. The length of the CDR3 is 15 residues. V was pared by 0 bases and J by 8 bases, with 15 bases between. CDR1 is SGHKS and CDR2 is YYEKEE in the germline V gene (reference sequence). CDR3 nucleotides: TGTGCCAGCAGCTTGGTATCAGGTATTGTCGATGAGCAGTTCTTC. Protein sequence: CASSLVSGIVDEQFF.

This chain uses TRBV2 with TRBJ1-3; D not certain. The CDR3 covers 17 residues. Deletions cut 1 base from V and 0 bases from J, with 13 bases between. The germline CDR1 and CDR2 sequences are SNHLY and FYNNEI. The DNA of the CDR3 is TGTGCCAGCAGTGAAGGCAGTCTGGAGCTCTCTGGAAACACCATATATTTT. This sequence encodes CASSEGSLELSGNTIYF.

This rearrangement joins TRBV6-6 to TRBJ2-2; 7 bases line up with TRBD1. Trimming removed 0 bases from V and 3 bases from J; junction bases left unmatched: 4. CDR3 length: 16 amino acids. CDR1 and CDR2 from the germline V gene are MNHNY and SVGAGI (reference sequence). CDR3 sequence reads: CASSYSRQGDTGELFF. Here the CDR3 DNA reads TGTGCCAGCAGTTACTCCCGCCAGGGGGACACCGGGGAGCTGTTTTTT.

CDR3 nucleotides: TGTGCCAGCAGCTCCCGGGGGACAGGGTCTATGACCGACGAGCAGTACTTC. Translating it yields CASSSRGTGSMTDEQYF. The V call is TRBV7-2, the J call TRBJ2-7; 9 positions agree with TRBD1. The CDR3 has 17 residues. From germline, CDR1 is SGHTA and CDR2 FQGNSA. Trimming removed 4 bases from V and 5 bases from J; junction bases left unmatched: 15.

This rearrangement joins TRBV7-9 to TRBJ2-7; D ambiguous. The CDR3 covers 12 residues. Trimming took off 1 base at V and 4 bases at J, with 5 bases between the two ends. In germline, CDR1 is SEHNR, CDR2 FQNEAQ (reference sequence). CDR3 DNA sequence: TGTGCCAGCAGCTTAGTGCATTACGAGCAGTACTTC. The encoded protein is CASSLVHYEQYF. The entire variable domain, with the rest obtained from reference TRBV7-9 and TRBJ2-7, is as follows: DTGVSQNPRHKITKRGQNVTFRCDPISEHNRLYWYRQTLGQGPEFLTYFQNEAQLEKSRLLSDRFSAERPKGSFSTLEIQRTEQGDSAMYLCASSLVHYEQYFGPGTRLTVT.

This chain joins TRBV4-1 and TRBJ1-5, with D possibly TRBD1 on 6 matching bases. The CDR3 covers 15 residues. V was cut by 1 base and J by 6 bases, with 13 bases left in between. The germline V gene encodes CDR1 MGHRA and CDR2 YSYEKL. In nucleotides, the CDR3 is TGCGCCAGCAGCCAAGCGAGTGGGGGCACTCAGCCCCAGCATTTT. Translated: CASSQASGGTQPQHF.

The V gene is TRBV28, the J gene TRBJ2-2, with TRBD2 matching 15 bases. The germline gives CDR1 MDHEN, CDR2 SYDVKM. V lost 4 bases, J lost 3 bases, and 12 bases stayed unmatched. CDR3 size: 20 residues. This CDR3 reads CASSSIRTSGRAGDTGELFF. CDR3 DNA: TGTGCCAGCAGTTCAATCCGGACTAGCGGGAGGGCCGGGGACACCGGGGAGCTGTTTTTT.

As for this clone: The junction departs from germline at one end; a sequencing error may be responsible. The chain has TRBV7-8 and TRBJ2-7; 8 bases agree with TRBD1. Germline CDR1 is SGHVS and CDR2 is FQNEAQ. The length of the CDR3 is 17 residues. This CDR3 is CASSYPITDRGSHEQYF. In nucleotides, the CDR3 is TGTGCCAGCAGCTACCCTATAACCGACAGGGGCTCCCACGAGCAGTACTTC. The whole variable domain, remainder taken from reference TRBV7-8 and TRBJ2-7, is GAGVSQSPRYKVAKRGQDVALRCDPISGHVSLFWYQQALGQGPEFLTYFQNEAQLDKSGLPSDRFFAERPEGSVSTLKIQRTQQEDSAVYLCASSYPITDRGSHEQYFGPGTRLTVT.

This clone was detected only once. V gene TRBV27 combines with J gene TRBJ2-7; D is ambiguous. V was cut by 0 bases and J by 5 bases, with 8 bases left in between. The CDR3 spans 13 residues. Looked up from germline, CDR1 is MNHEY and CDR2 is SMNVEV (reference sequence). As DNA, the CDR3 is TGTGCCAGCAGTTTATCGGTACTAAACGAGCAGTACTTC. Its protein product is CASSLSVLNEQYF.

The chain uses TRBV6-5 and TRBJ1-2, with D possibly being TRBD1 (5 bases). This CDR3 region has 13 residues. Trimming removed 2 bases from V and 4 bases from J, with 8 bases in between. Germline assignment: CDR1 MNHEY and CDR2 SVGAGI. The CDR3 DNA reads TGTGCCAGCAGTTACGGGACTCCCTATGGCTACACCTTC. Amino acid sequence: CASSYGTPYGYTF.

The V gene is TRBV9, the J gene TRBJ1-1; D perhaps matches TRBD1 (5 bases). Germline V lookup: CDR1 SGDLS, CDR2 YYNGEE. The V gene lost 0 bases and the J gene lost 4 bases, with 13 bases spanning the gap. This CDR3 is built from 15 residues. In nucleotides, the CDR3 is TGTGCCAGCAGCGTAGGACAGCCTGGGACCACTGAAGCTTTCTTT. This gives the protein CASSVGQPGTTEAFF.

The V call is TRBV7-6, the J call TRBJ2-3; 13 positions agree with TRBD2. The germline gives CDR1 SGHVS, CDR2 FNYEAQ. The CDR3 has 17 residues. Germline trimming cut 5 bases from V and 4 bases from J; bases unmatched to any gene: 9. The CDR3 DNA is TGTGCCAGCAGCCCCGGACTAGCGGGAGTGGGGGCAGATACGCAGTATTTT. This codes for CASSPGLAGVGADTQYF. Looking up the rest from reference TRBV7-6 and TRBJ2-3 gives the full variable domain: GAGVSQSPRYKVTKRGQDVALRCDPISGHVSLYWYRQALGQGPEFLTYFNYEAQQDKSGLPNDRFSAERPEGSISTLTIQRTEQRDSAMYRCASSPGLAGVGADTQYFGPGTRLTVL.

The chain carries TRBV6-5 and TRBJ2-3, with 7 nucleotides matching TRBD1. The length of the CDR3 is 15 residues. With V trimmed by 6 bases and J by 2 bases, 8 bases remained unmatched. Germline V gives CDR1 MNHEY, CDR2 SVGAGI. The CDR3 DNA follows: TGTGCCAGCAGCTCCGGACAGGCAGCCACAGATACGCAGTATTTT. Its protein is CASSSGQAATDTQYF.

The chain employs TRBV4-3 and TRBJ2-7, with 10 positions matching TRBD1. The germline V gene has CDR1 LGHNA and CDR2 YSLEER. The CDR3 totals 15 residues. V lost 4 bases to trimming and J lost 3 bases; unmatched junction nucleotides: 6. CDR3 loop: CASSPGQGGGYEQYF. CDR3 DNA sequence: TGCGCCAGCAGCCCCGGACAGGGGGGAGGCTACGAGCAGTACTTC.

This chain links TRBV27 with TRBJ2-7; D gene ambiguous. The V and J ends lost 6 bases and 6 bases respectively, with 12 bases between them. CDR3 length equals 12 residues. Germline assignment: CDR1 MNHEY and CDR2 SMNVEV (reference sequence). For the CDR3, the DNA is TGTGCCAGCAGACGCGGTTTGGCCGAGCAGTACTTC. It specifies CASRRGLAEQYF.

J is TRBJ1-5 and V is TRBV9; TRBD1 aligns across 7 bases. CDR1 is SGDLS, CDR2 YYNGEE, per germline. The CDR3 sequence is 15 residues long. The V gene end was trimmed by 7 bases and the J gene end by 3 bases; junction bases not matched to a gene: 10. The CDR3 spells CASSTGTALNQPQHF. The CDR3 nucleotides are TGTGCCAGCTCAACCGGGACAGCCCTCAATCAGCCCCAGCATTTT. The complete variable domain, with remaining parts taken from reference TRBV9 and TRBJ1-5, reads DSGVTQTPKHLITATGQRVTLRCSPRSGDLSVYWYQQSLDQGLQFLIQYYNGEERAKGNILERFSAQQFPDLHSELNLSSLELGDSALYFCASSTGTALNQPQHFGDGTRLSIL.

This chain's CDR3 is CASSLVAALPSSYEQYF. The CDR3 DNA follows: TGTGCCAGCAGCTTAGTGGCTGCGCTCCCAAGCTCCTACGAGCAGTACTTC. The chain combines TRBV7-9 with TRBJ2-7, with unresolved D. Germline V gene data show CDR1 as SEHNR and CDR2 as FQNEAQ (reference sequence). The CDR3 sequence is 17 residues long. Trimming took off 1 base at V and 0 bases at J, with 16 bases between the two ends.

This rearrangement joins TRBV11-2 to TRBJ1-1; D is unresolved. Germline assignment: CDR1 SGHAT and CDR2 FQNNGV. Trimming removed 5 bases at V and 0 bases at J, with 16 bases between. This CDR3 spans 16 amino acids. CDR3 region: CASSPASVGMNTEAFF. Written as DNA, the CDR3 is TGTGCCAGCAGCCCGGCATCAGTGGGGATGAACACTGAAGCTTTCTTT.

Remarks on this clone: The same CDR3 is also encoded by other DNA sequences in this sample. V usage is TRBV2 and J usage is TRBJ2-1, with TRBD2 matching over 7 bases. V lost 7 bases and J lost 4; bases outside the gene matches: 7. Germline V gene lookup returns CDR1 SNHLY and CDR2 FYNNEI. CDR3 size: 14 residues. The CDR3, as DNA: TGTGCCAGCACCCTAGCGGACTCATACAATGAGCAGTTCTTC. It encodes CASTLADSYNEQFF.

The chain has TRBV27 and TRBJ2-3, with 8 bases identical to TRBD1. Per germline, CDR1 MNHEY and CDR2 SMNVEV (reference sequence). The V segment lost 5 bases and the J segment 2 bases; nucleotides outside the gene matches: 3. This CDR3 spans 14 amino acids. The CDR3: CASSPDRDTDTQYF. CDR3 DNA: TGTGCCAGCAGTCCGGACAGGGACACAGATACGCAGTATTTT.